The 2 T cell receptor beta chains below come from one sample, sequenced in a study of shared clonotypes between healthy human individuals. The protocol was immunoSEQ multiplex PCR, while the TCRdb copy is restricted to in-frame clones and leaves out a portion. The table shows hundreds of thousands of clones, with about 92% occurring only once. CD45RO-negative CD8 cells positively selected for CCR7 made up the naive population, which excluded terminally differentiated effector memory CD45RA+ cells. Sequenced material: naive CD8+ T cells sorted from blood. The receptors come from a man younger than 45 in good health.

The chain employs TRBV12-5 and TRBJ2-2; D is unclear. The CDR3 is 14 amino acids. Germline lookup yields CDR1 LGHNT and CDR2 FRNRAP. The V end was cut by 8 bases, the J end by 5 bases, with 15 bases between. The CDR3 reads CASQSGEETGELFF. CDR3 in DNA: TGTGCTAGTCAGTCGGGTGAGGAGACCGGGGAGCTGTTTTTT.

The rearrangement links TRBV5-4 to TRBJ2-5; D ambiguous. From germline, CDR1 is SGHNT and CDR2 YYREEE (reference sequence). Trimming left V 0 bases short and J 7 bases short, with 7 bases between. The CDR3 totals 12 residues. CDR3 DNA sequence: TGTGCCAGCAGCTTGGGGCTTGGGACCCAGTACTTC. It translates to CASSLGLGTQYF.